This T cell receptor beta chain comes out of a study of blood T cell repertoires in COVID-19. Turning to the study itself: COVID-19 samples, acute and convalescent, were from the United States, Italy and Spain. Nucleic acid was either cDNA or gDNA, and it came from T cells, B-cell-depleted T cells, or PBMCs.

Here immunoSEQ multiplex PCR was the method, and the copy in TCRdb shows in-frame clones only, minus some. The sample carries 150,000 to 200,000 clones, approximately 83% recorded once. Trimming pared 2 bases from V and 5 bases from J, leaving 15 bases between. In germline, CDR1 is SGHTA, CDR2 FQGTGA. The CDR3 loop spans 15 amino acids. The rearrangement uses TRBV7-3 and TRBJ1-1; D may be TRBD1 (5 bases). This TCR came from a man aged 50 to 60 with active or convalescent COVID-19. The sample taken for sequencing was peripheral blood. The CDR3 sequence is CASSLSEGAGTEAFF. CDR3 nucleotides: TGTGCCAGCAGCTTATCTGAAGGGGCAGGGACTGAAGCTTTCTTT.